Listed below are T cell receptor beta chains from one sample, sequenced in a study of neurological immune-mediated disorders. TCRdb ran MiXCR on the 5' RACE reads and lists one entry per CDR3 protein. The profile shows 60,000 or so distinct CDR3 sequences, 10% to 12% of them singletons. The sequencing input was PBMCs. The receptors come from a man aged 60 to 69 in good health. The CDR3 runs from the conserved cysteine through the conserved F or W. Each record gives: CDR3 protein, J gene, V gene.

cdr3_aa: CASSTGTLAETQYF; j_call: TRBJ2-5; v_call: TRBV7-9
cdr3_aa: CASSSNRGYQPQHF; j_call: TRBJ1-5; v_call: TRBV6-2/TRBV6-3
cdr3_aa: CASSSIWGRTSEQYF; j_call: TRBJ2-7; v_call: TRBV5-1
cdr3_aa: CASSQEWMNTEAFF; j_call: TRBJ1-1; v_call: TRBV4-3
cdr3_aa: CASSPDLQATNEKLFF; j_call: TRBJ1-4; v_call: TRBV18
cdr3_aa: CASSPPGQGLGLMADTQYF; j_call: TRBJ2-3; v_call: TRBV7-2
cdr3_aa: CSGVVRGRNEQYF; j_call: TRBJ2-7; v_call: TRBV20-1
cdr3_aa: CASSLRGQGLDEQYF; j_call: TRBJ2-7; v_call: TRBV5-1
cdr3_aa: CATSQSGTGGGETQYF; j_call: TRBJ2-5; v_call: TRBV24-1
cdr3_aa: CASSSGGANTEAFF; j_call: TRBJ1-1; v_call: TRBV7-2
cdr3_aa: CSARAGANEKLFF; j_call: TRBJ1-4; v_call: TRBV20-1
cdr3_aa: CASSLQGVVGSEAFF; j_call: TRBJ1-1; v_call: TRBV5-1
cdr3_aa: CSARPTSGGAGKTQYF; j_call: TRBJ2-5; v_call: TRBV20-1
cdr3_aa: CASSLEDRTRTSGGQETQYF; j_call: TRBJ2-5; v_call: TRBV5-1
cdr3_aa: CASTPGAGGSLQETQYF; j_call: TRBJ2-5; v_call: TRBV9
cdr3_aa: CASSEGTSGQPQHF; j_call: TRBJ1-5; v_call: TRBV2
cdr3_aa: CSAPDRAYNEQFF; j_call: TRBJ2-1; v_call: TRBV20-1
cdr3_aa: CASSFRDGGTQEAFF; j_call: TRBJ1-1; v_call: TRBV7-9
cdr3_aa: CASIRGAGDEQFF; j_call: TRBJ2-1; v_call: TRBV12-3/TRBV12-4
cdr3_aa: CASSYTPIGTEAFF; j_call: TRBJ1-1; v_call: TRBV6-2/TRBV6-3
cdr3_aa: CSASPGQQETQYF; j_call: TRBJ2-5; v_call: TRBV20-1
cdr3_aa: CASSDRVGGDTQYF; j_call: TRBJ2-3; v_call: TRBV9
cdr3_aa: CASSDSSRPRGELFF; j_call: TRBJ2-2; v_call: TRBV6-4
cdr3_aa: CASETGEFGETQYF; j_call: TRBJ2-5; v_call: TRBV5-1
cdr3_aa: CASSLRRNNYGYTF; j_call: TRBJ1-2; v_call: TRBV28
cdr3_aa: CASSEADAGAKNIQYF; j_call: TRBJ2-4; v_call: TRBV28
cdr3_aa: CASSLSTGGLRNEQYF; j_call: TRBJ2-7; v_call: TRBV28
cdr3_aa: CASSEGYRGNQPQHF; j_call: TRBJ1-5; v_call: TRBV10-2
cdr3_aa: CSARNRGSRRGQPQHF; j_call: TRBJ1-5; v_call: TRBV20-1
cdr3_aa: CSAQLANTGELFF; j_call: TRBJ2-2; v_call: TRBV20-1
cdr3_aa: CSASRTDANYGYTF; j_call: TRBJ1-2; v_call: TRBV20-1
cdr3_aa: CSARETGANYGYTF; j_call: TRBJ1-2; v_call: TRBV20-1
cdr3_aa: CASTLQAGKRMQFF; j_call: TRBJ2-1; v_call: TRBV7-2
cdr3_aa: CASSVGRIPNSPLHF; j_call: TRBJ1-6; v_call: TRBV9
cdr3_aa: CSVRNRVRGGNEQFF; j_call: TRBJ2-1; v_call: TRBV20-1
cdr3_aa: CASSPRGVTNEKLFF; j_call: TRBJ1-4; v_call: TRBV7-2
cdr3_aa: CSARGTGTNTGELFF; j_call: TRBJ2-2; v_call: TRBV20-1
cdr3_aa: CASSLGGTVAKNIQYF; j_call: TRBJ2-4; v_call: TRBV7-2
cdr3_aa: CAISGGTGSYNEQFF; j_call: TRBJ2-1; v_call: TRBV10-3
cdr3_aa: CASSPPGGGTGELFF; j_call: TRBJ2-2; v_call: TRBV5-4
cdr3_aa: CASSLHRDRDNEQFF; j_call: TRBJ2-1; v_call: TRBV7-2
cdr3_aa: CASGEGGASYTEAFF; j_call: TRBJ1-1; v_call: TRBV12-3/TRBV12-4
cdr3_aa: CASSPGGGSHYGYTF; j_call: TRBJ1-2; v_call: TRBV11-2
cdr3_aa: CSARWGGDTEAFF; j_call: TRBJ1-1; v_call: TRBV20-1
cdr3_aa: CASSPRGGGYTF; j_call: TRBJ1-2; v_call: TRBV5-1
cdr3_aa: CARTDGCSYEQYF; j_call: TRBJ2-7; v_call: TRBV7-7
cdr3_aa: CASSSTAWYQETQYF; j_call: TRBJ2-5; v_call: TRBV7-9
cdr3_aa: CSARGGRDRSGSGYTF; j_call: TRBJ1-2; v_call: TRBV20-1